This TCR beta chain was sequenced during a study of vaccination effects on CD4 cells after COVID-19. Study summary: Researchers reported culturing more than 1.5 million PBMC in each well, adding around 10 IU/ml IL-2 and 10 ug/ml peptides.

V was pared by 3 bases and J by 1 base, with 6 bases of the junction left unmatched. CDR1 and CDR2 (germline): SGHNT, YYREEE (reference sequence). The CDR3 is 16 amino acids. Repertoires were generated with immunoSEQ multiplex PCR, while TCRdb's copy carries only in-frame clones and drops some. The sample yields fewer than 85,000 clones, around 70% seen once. The culture ran for around ten days before CD4+ T cells were isolated. Two-dose vaccination with either BNT162b2 or mRNA-1273 was given to the participants. About this clone: Its matching antigen is unknown.

The chain carries TRBV5-4 and TRBJ2-2, with 7 positions matching TRBD2. The source of this sequence is a human donor who received a COVID-19 vaccine. Specimen: CD4+ T cells from PBMCs cultured without peptide, collected after COVID-19 vaccination. The CDR3 DNA sequence: TGTGCCAGCAGCTGGGGACTAAAGGGGAACACCGGGGAGCTGTTTTTT. Amino acids: CASSWGLKGNTGELFF.